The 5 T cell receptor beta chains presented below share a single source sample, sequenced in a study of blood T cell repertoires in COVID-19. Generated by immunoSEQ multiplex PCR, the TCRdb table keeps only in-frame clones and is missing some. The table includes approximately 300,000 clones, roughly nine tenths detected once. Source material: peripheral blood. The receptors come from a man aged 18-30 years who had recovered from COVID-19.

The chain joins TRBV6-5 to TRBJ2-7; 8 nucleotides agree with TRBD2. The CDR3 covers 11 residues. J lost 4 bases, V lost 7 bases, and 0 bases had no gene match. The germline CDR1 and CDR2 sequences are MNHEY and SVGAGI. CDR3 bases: TGTGCCAGCACTAGCGGGTACGAGCAGTACTTC. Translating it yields CASTSGYEQYF.

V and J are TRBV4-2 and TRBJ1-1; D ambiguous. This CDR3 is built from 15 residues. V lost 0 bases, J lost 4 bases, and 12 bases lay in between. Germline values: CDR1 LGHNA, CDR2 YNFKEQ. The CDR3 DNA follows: TGTGCCAGCAGCCAAGAGGAGCGTGAGGGCACTGAAGCTTTCTTT. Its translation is CASSQEEREGTEAFF.

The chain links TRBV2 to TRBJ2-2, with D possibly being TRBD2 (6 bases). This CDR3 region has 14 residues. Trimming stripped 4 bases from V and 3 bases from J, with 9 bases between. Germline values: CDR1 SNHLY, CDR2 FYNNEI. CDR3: CASSVGGYTGELFF. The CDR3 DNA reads TGTGCCAGCAGTGTTGGAGGGTACACCGGGGAGCTGTTTTTT. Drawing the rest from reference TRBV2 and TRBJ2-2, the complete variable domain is EPEVTQTPSHQVTQMGQEVILRCVPISNHLYFYWYRQILGQKVEFLVSFYNNEISEKSEIFDDQFSVERPDGSNFTLKIRSTKLEDSAMYFCASSVGGYTGELFFGEGSRLTVL.

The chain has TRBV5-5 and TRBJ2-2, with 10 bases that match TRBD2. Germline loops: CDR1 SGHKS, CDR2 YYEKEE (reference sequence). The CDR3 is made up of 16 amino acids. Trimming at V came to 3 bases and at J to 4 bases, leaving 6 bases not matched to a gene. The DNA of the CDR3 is TGTGCCAGCAGCTCGGTAGCGGGAGGAAGCACCGGGGAGCTGTTTTTT. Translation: CASSSVAGGSTGELFF.

The DNA of the CDR3 is TGTGCCAGCGGTACCACCGGGACAGCGTATGGCTACACCTTC. Amino acids: CASGTTGTAYGYTF. J is TRBJ1-2 and V is TRBV25-1, with 7 positions matching TRBD1. V gave up 8 bases and J gave up 5 bases; unmatched junction bases: 11. CDR1 is MGHDK, CDR2 SYGVNS, per germline. CDR3 size: 14 residues.